This TCR beta chain was sequenced during a study of PD-L1 blockade in urothelial cancer. Clones were read by immunoSEQ multiplex PCR, and TCRdb kept only the in-frame ones, dropping some. The data show some 45,000 clones, around 88% seen once. The specimen was PBMCs, collected around atezolizumab (anti-PD-L1) treatment. The source is a man at least 80 years old with urothelial cancer.

CDR3 loop: CASSSQGTEAFF. The CDR3 bases are TGTGCCAGCAGCTCACAGGGGACTGAAGCTTTCTTT. The rearrangement links TRBV7-2 to TRBJ1-1, with 7 bases identical to TRBD1. Germline lookup yields CDR1 SGHTA and CDR2 FQGNSA. The trim removed 4 bases at V and 5 bases at J, leaving 1 base unmatched. The CDR3 runs 12 residues.